These T cell receptor beta chains were read from a single sample in a study of cytomegalovirus exposure and HLA in healthy donors. Generated by immunoSEQ multiplex PCR, the TCRdb table keeps only in-frame clones and is missing some. Listed are about 35,000 clones; under 4.5% falls within the top ten. Sequenced sample: PBMCs. The receptors were gathered from a man aged 35 to 55 in good health and CMV-seronegative. CDR3s include the opening cysteine and the closing phenylalanine or tryptophan. D genes are given only for firm matches.

j_call: TRBJ1-1; cdr3_length: 13; v_call: TRBV9; d_call: -; cdr3_nt: TGTGCCAGCAGCGTACAGGGGAACACTGAAGCTTTCTTT; cdr3_aa: CASSVQGNTEAFF
j_call: TRBJ2-7; cdr3_length: 14; v_call: TRBV28; d_call: TRBD1; cdr3_nt: TGTGCCAGCAGTTCGGTTCAGGGGGTCTACGAGCAGTACTTC; cdr3_aa: CASSSVQGVYEQYF
j_call: TRBJ1-3; cdr3_length: 15; v_call: TRBV19; d_call: -; cdr3_nt: TGTGCCAGTAGTGGTCCCCGGGGAGCTGGAAACACCATATATTTT; cdr3_aa: CASSGPRGAGNTIYF
j_call: TRBJ2-7; cdr3_length: 15; v_call: TRBV11-2; d_call: TRBD2; cdr3_nt: TGTGCCAGCAGCTTAGGGGCTAGCGGGATCTACGAGCAGTACTTC; cdr3_aa: CASSLGASGIYEQYF
j_call: TRBJ2-7; cdr3_length: 15; v_call: TRBV7-6; d_call: TRBD2; cdr3_nt: TGTGCCAGCAGCTTAGGAAGCGGGAGTTCCTACGAGCAGTACTTC; cdr3_aa: CASSLGSGSSYEQYF
j_call: TRBJ2-2; cdr3_length: 14; v_call: TRBV19; d_call: -; cdr3_nt: TGTGCCAGTAGTATAGTGCCGCGCACCGGGGAGCTGTTTTTT; cdr3_aa: CASSIVPRTGELFF
j_call: TRBJ2-1; cdr3_length: 15; v_call: TRBV30; d_call: -; cdr3_nt: TGTGCCTGGAGTGTACCCGGAGGGGGGGACAATGAGCAGTTCTTC; cdr3_aa: CAWSVPGGGDNEQFF
j_call: TRBJ2-5; cdr3_length: 15; v_call: TRBV14; d_call: TRBD2; cdr3_nt: TGTGCCAGCACCAAGGGACTAGCGGGAGAAGAGACCCAGTACTTC; cdr3_aa: CASTKGLAGEETQYF
j_call: TRBJ2-1; cdr3_length: 15; v_call: TRBV6-4; d_call: TRBD2; cdr3_nt: TGTGCCAGCAGTGACGGGGCGGGAGGGTTCAATGAGCAGTTCTTC; cdr3_aa: CASSDGAGGFNEQFF
j_call: TRBJ2-2; cdr3_length: 13; v_call: TRBV7-3; d_call: -; cdr3_nt: TGTGCCAGCAGCATTTACAGCACCGGGGAGCTGTTTTTT; cdr3_aa: CASSIYSTGELFF
j_call: TRBJ1-4; cdr3_length: 14; v_call: TRBV30; d_call: -; cdr3_nt: TGTGCCTGGAGTGTTGCAGCGTCCAAAGAAAAACTGTTTTTT; cdr3_aa: CAWSVAASKEKLFF
j_call: TRBJ2-3; cdr3_length: 12; v_call: TRBV27; d_call: TRBD2; cdr3_nt: TGTGCCAGCAGTTTGTGGGAGGGTACGCAGTATTTT; cdr3_aa: CASSLWEGTQYF
j_call: TRBJ2-1; cdr3_length: 16; v_call: TRBV7-7; d_call: -; cdr3_nt: TGTGCCAGCAGCTTAGCGGATGAGACAGAAGACAATGAGCAGTTCTTC; cdr3_aa: CASSLADETEDNEQFF
j_call: TRBJ1-2; cdr3_length: 15; v_call: TRBV5-1; d_call: TRBD1; cdr3_nt: TGCGCCAGCAGCCCCGAAGGAGGGACAGGGAATGGCTACACCTTC; cdr3_aa: CASSPEGGTGNGYTF
j_call: TRBJ2-1; cdr3_length: 16; v_call: TRBV18; d_call: TRBD2; cdr3_nt: TGTGCCAGCTCATCACGGACTAGCGGGATTGCCGGGGAGCAGTTCTTC; cdr3_aa: CASSSRTSGIAGEQFF
j_call: TRBJ1-5; cdr3_length: 13; v_call: TRBV29-1; d_call: -; cdr3_nt: TGCAGCGTTGCAGGGAATAGCAATCAGCCCCAGCATTTT; cdr3_aa: CSVAGNSNQPQHF
j_call: TRBJ2-2; cdr3_length: 16; v_call: TRBV7-8; d_call: TRBD2; cdr3_nt: TGTGCCAGCAGGGAACTAGCGGGAGCGAACACCGGGGAGCTGTTTTTT; cdr3_aa: CASRELAGANTGELFF
j_call: TRBJ2-7; cdr3_length: 15; v_call: TRBV29-1; d_call: TRBD1; cdr3_nt: TGCAGCGTCGTACCAACAGGGGACCACACCTACGAGCAGTACTTC; cdr3_aa: CSVVPTGDHTYEQYF
j_call: TRBJ2-1; cdr3_length: 16; v_call: TRBV4-1; d_call: -; cdr3_nt: TGCGCCAGCAGCCAAGAGGGGCCAGCTTATCTGGGTGAGCAGTTCTTC; cdr3_aa: CASSQEGPAYLGEQFF
j_call: TRBJ2-7; cdr3_length: 15; v_call: TRBV11-2; d_call: -; cdr3_nt: TGTGCCAGCAGCCAGCTTGGGACTGTCTCCTACGAGCAGTACTTC; cdr3_aa: CASSQLGTVSYEQYF
j_call: TRBJ2-3; cdr3_length: 14; v_call: TRBV19; d_call: -; cdr3_nt: TGTGCCAGTAGTATAGATCAGGGAACAGATACGCAGTATTTT; cdr3_aa: CASSIDQGTDTQYF
j_call: TRBJ1-4; cdr3_length: 15; v_call: TRBV30; d_call: TRBD1; cdr3_nt: TGTGCCTGGAGTACCGGACAGGAAAGAGGTGGAAGTGAGATTTTT; cdr3_aa: CAWSTGQERGGSEIF
j_call: TRBJ1-1; cdr3_length: 12; v_call: TRBV6-1; d_call: -; cdr3_nt: TGTGCCAGCAATGAGGTAACAACCCGAGCTTTCTTT; cdr3_aa: CASNEVTTRAFF
j_call: TRBJ2-2; cdr3_length: 15; v_call: TRBV7-3; d_call: -; cdr3_nt: TGTGCCAGCAGCTTAGCCGGTGAGAACACCGGGGAGCTGTTTTTT; cdr3_aa: CASSLAGENTGELFF
j_call: TRBJ2-7; cdr3_length: 17; v_call: TRBV9; d_call: TRBD2; cdr3_nt: TGTGCCAGCAGCGTAGGCCGGACTAGCGGGAGAAACTACGAGCAGTACTTC; cdr3_aa: CASSVGRTSGRNYEQYF
j_call: TRBJ2-2; cdr3_length: 18; v_call: TRBV4-3; d_call: -; cdr3_nt: TGCGCCAGCAGCCAAGATACAGGCCAAATAATCAATCCCGGGGAGCTGTTTTTT; cdr3_aa: CASSQDTGQIINPGELFF
j_call: TRBJ2-5; cdr3_length: 16; v_call: TRBV4-1; d_call: -; cdr3_nt: TGCGCCAGCAGCCAAAAGCCCTCCCCAGCGGGAGAGACCCAGTACTTC; cdr3_aa: CASSQKPSPAGETQYF
j_call: TRBJ1-1; cdr3_length: 14; v_call: TRBV7-2; d_call: TRBD1; cdr3_nt: TGTGCCAGCAGCTTAGGGGCAGGGGGCCTTGAAGCTTTCTTT; cdr3_aa: CASSLGAGGLEAFF
j_call: TRBJ2-1; cdr3_length: 14; v_call: TRBV4-3; d_call: -; cdr3_nt: TGCGCCAGCAGCCAAGGGCTAGAGTCCAATGAGCAGTTCTTC; cdr3_aa: CASSQGLESNEQFF
j_call: TRBJ2-1; cdr3_length: 15; v_call: TRBV9; d_call: TRBD2; cdr3_nt: TGTGCCAGCAGCGGACTTAGCGGGGTTAACAATGAGCAGTTCTTC; cdr3_aa: CASSGLSGVNNEQFF
j_call: TRBJ2-4; cdr3_length: 14; v_call: TRBV6-5; d_call: TRBD1; cdr3_nt: TGTGCCAGCAGTAGTCGGGACAGGCAAACCATTCAGTACTTC; cdr3_aa: CASSSRDRQTIQYF
j_call: TRBJ1-5; cdr3_length: 13; v_call: TRBV7-2; d_call: TRBD1; cdr3_nt: TGTGCCAGCAGCAGGGACAGGGATGAGCCCCAGCATTTT; cdr3_aa: CASSRDRDEPQHF
j_call: TRBJ1-4; cdr3_length: 18; v_call: TRBV28; d_call: -; cdr3_nt: TGTGCCAGCAGTGACGGCAATCGTCTCCTAGTCGACAATGAAAAACTGTTTTTT; cdr3_aa: CASSDGNRLLVDNEKLFF
j_call: TRBJ1-2; cdr3_length: 14; v_call: TRBV4-3; d_call: -; cdr3_nt: TGCGCCAGCAGCCAAGACAGGGGATCCTATGGCTACACCTTC; cdr3_aa: CASSQDRGSYGYTF
j_call: TRBJ1-5; cdr3_length: 15; v_call: TRBV5-1; d_call: -; cdr3_nt: TGCGCCAGCAGCCCTGGGGCAGCTAGCAATCAGCCCCAGCATTTT; cdr3_aa: CASSPGAASNQPQHF
j_call: TRBJ1-1; cdr3_length: 17; v_call: TRBV7-8; d_call: -; cdr3_nt: TGTGCCAGCAGCGCGTTCAGATTCGCGGGGGTGAACACTGAAGCTTTCTTT; cdr3_aa: CASSAFRFAGVNTEAFF
j_call: TRBJ1-4; cdr3_length: 14; v_call: TRBV6-1; d_call: -; cdr3_nt: TGTGCCAGCAGTGTAAACAGTTACGGTGAAAAACTGTTTTTT; cdr3_aa: CASSVNSYGEKLFF
j_call: TRBJ1-3; cdr3_length: 14; v_call: TRBV2; d_call: -; cdr3_nt: TGTGCCAGCAAGGGGCAGAGCTCTGGAAACACCATATATTTT; cdr3_aa: CASKGQSSGNTIYF
j_call: TRBJ1-2; cdr3_length: 14; v_call: TRBV27; d_call: -; cdr3_nt: TGTGCCAGCAGTTTGAAAGGAGCTAACTATGGCTACACCTTC; cdr3_aa: CASSLKGANYGYTF
j_call: TRBJ2-2; cdr3_length: 16; v_call: TRBV5-1; d_call: TRBD1; cdr3_nt: TGCGCCAGCAGCTTTATGGGGACAGGAAACACCGGGGAGCTGTTTTTT; cdr3_aa: CASSFMGTGNTGELFF
j_call: TRBJ1-1; cdr3_length: 12; v_call: TRBV19; d_call: -; cdr3_nt: TGTGCCAGTCACTCCTCGAACACTGAAGCTTTCTTT; cdr3_aa: CASHSSNTEAFF
j_call: TRBJ1-4; cdr3_length: 14; v_call: TRBV30; d_call: TRBD1; cdr3_nt: TGTGCTGGGAGGAAGCCAGGGGGACGGGAAAAACTGTTTTTT; cdr3_aa: CAGRKPGGREKLFF
j_call: TRBJ2-3; cdr3_length: 16; v_call: TRBV7-2; d_call: TRBD1; cdr3_nt: TGTGCCAGCAGCTTAGCGGGACAGGGTGTAGGGGATACGCAGTATTTT; cdr3_aa: CASSLAGQGVGDTQYF
j_call: TRBJ1-1; cdr3_length: 12; v_call: TRBV14; d_call: -; cdr3_nt: TGTGCCAGCAGTCGAGGGTCAGCTGAAGCTTTCTTT; cdr3_aa: CASSRGSAEAFF